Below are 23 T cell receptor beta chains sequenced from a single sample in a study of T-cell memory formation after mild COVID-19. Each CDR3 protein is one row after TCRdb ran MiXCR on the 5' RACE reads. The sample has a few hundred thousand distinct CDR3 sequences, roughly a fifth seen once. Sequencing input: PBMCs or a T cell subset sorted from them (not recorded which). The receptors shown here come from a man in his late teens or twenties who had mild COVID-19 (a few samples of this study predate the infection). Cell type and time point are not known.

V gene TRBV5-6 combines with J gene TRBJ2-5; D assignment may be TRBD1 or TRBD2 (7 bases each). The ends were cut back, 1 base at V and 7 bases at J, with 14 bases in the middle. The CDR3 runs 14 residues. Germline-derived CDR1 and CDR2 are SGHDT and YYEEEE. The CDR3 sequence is CASSLTGEGRTQYF. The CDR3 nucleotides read TGTGCCAGCAGCTTGACAGGGGAGGGTAGGACCCAGTACTTC.

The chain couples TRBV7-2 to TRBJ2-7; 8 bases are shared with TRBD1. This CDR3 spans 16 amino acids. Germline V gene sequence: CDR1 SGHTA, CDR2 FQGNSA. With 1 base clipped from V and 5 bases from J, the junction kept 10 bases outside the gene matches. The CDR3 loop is CASSLETLAGGNEQYF. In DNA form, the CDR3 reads TGTGCCAGCAGCTTAGAGACTCTAGCAGGGGGCAACGAGCAGTACTTC.

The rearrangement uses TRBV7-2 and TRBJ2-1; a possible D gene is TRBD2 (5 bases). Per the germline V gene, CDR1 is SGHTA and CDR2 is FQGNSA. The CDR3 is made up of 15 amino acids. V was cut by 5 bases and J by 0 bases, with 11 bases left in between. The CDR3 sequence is CASSVDSPSYNEQFF. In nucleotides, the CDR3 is TGTGCCAGCAGCGTGGACTCCCCCTCCTACAATGAGCAGTTCTTC. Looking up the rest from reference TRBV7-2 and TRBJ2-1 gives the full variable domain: GAGVSQSPSNKVTEKGKDVELRCDPISGHTALYWYRQSLGQGLEFLIYFQGNSAPDKSGLPSDRFSAERTGGSVSTLTIQRTQQEDSAVYLCASSVDSPSYNEQFFGPGTRLTVL.

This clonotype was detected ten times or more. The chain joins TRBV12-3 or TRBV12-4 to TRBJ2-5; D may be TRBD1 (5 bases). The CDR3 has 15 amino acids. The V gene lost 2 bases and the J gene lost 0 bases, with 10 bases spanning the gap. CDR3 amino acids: CASSLRSGYQETQYF. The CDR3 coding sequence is TGTGCCAGCAGTTTAAGGTCAGGGTACCAAGAGACCCAGTACTTC.

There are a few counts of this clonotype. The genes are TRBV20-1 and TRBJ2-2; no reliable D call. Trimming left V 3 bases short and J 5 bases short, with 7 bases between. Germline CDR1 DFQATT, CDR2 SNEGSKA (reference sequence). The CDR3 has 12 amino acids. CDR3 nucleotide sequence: TGCAGTGCTAGCGATCGGACCGGGGAGCTGTTTTTT. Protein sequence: CSASDRTGELFF.

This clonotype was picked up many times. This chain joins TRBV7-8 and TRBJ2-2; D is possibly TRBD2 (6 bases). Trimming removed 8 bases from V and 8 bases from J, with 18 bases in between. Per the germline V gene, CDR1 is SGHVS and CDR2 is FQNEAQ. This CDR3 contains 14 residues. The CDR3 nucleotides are TGTGCCAGCCGAAGCCGGACTAACGTGGGGGAGCTGTTTTTT. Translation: CASRSRTNVGELFF.

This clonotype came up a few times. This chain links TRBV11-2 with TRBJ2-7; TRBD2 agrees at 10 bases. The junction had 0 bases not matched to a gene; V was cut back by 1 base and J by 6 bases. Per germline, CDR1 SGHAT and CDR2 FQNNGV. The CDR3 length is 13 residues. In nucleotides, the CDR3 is TGTGCCAGCAGCTTAGGGACTAGCGGCGAGCAGTACTTC. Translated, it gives CASSLGTSGEQYF.

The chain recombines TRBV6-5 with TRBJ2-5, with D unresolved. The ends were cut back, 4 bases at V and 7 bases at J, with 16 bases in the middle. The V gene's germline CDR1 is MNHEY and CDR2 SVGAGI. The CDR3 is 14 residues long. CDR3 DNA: TGTGCCAGCAGTTCGCAGTCACCCGTGGGGACCCAGTACTTC. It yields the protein CASSSQSPVGTQYF.

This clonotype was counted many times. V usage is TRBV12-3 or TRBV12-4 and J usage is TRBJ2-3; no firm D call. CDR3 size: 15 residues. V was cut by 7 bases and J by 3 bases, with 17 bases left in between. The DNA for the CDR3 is TGTGCCAGCACCTCGGACGCCCAGAGGACAGATACGCAGTATTTT. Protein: CASTSDAQRTDTQYF.

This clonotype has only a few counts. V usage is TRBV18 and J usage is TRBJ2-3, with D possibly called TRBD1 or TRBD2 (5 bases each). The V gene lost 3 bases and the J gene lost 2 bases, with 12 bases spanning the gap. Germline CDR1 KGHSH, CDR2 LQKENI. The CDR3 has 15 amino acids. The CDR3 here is CASSPYLGVTDTQYF. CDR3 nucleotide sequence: TGTGCCAGCTCACCGTACCTGGGGGTCACAGATACGCAGTATTTT.

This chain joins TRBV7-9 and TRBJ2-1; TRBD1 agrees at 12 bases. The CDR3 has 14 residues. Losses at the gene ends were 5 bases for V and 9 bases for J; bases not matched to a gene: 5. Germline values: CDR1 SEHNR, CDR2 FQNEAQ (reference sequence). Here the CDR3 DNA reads TGTGCCAGCAGCCGGGACAGGGGGCGGGGTGAGCAGTTCTTC. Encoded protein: CASSRDRGRGEQFF.

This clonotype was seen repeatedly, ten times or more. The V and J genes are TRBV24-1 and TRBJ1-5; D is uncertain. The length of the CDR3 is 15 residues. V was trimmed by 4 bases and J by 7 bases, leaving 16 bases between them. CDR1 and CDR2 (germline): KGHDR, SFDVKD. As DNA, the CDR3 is TGTGCCACCAGTGAAAGGTGGGAGGGAGAGCAGCCCCAGCATTTT. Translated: CATSERWEGEQPQHF.

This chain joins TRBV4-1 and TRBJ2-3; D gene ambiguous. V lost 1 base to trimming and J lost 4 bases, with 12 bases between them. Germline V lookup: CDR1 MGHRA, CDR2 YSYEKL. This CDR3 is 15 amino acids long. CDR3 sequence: CASSQARARADTQYF. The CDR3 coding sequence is TGCGCCAGCAGCCAAGCCCGGGCCAGAGCAGATACGCAGTATTTT.

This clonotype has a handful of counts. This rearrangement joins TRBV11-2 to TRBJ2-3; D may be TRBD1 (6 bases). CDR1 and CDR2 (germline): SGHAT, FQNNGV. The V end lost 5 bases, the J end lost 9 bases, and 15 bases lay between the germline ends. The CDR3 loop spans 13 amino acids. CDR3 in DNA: TGTGCCAGCAGCCCACCACCCACAGGGACGCAGTATTTT. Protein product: CASSPPPTGTQYF.

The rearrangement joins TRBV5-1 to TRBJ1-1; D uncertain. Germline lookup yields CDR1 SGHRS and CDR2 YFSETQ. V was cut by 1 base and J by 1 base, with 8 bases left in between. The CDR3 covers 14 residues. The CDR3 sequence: CASSLLEGNTEAFF. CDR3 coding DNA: TGCGCCAGCAGCTTGCTGGAGGGGAACACTGAAGCTTTCTTT.

The CDR3 here is CSVEVTGSGYTF. CDR3 nucleotides: TGCAGCGTTGAGGTGACAGGGAGCGGCTACACCTTC. The chain combines TRBV29-1 with TRBJ1-2, with 7 bases fitting TRBD1. Looked up from germline, CDR1 is SQVTM and CDR2 is ANQGSEA. This CDR3 has 12 residues. V dropped 3 bases and J dropped 8; count of bases not matched to a gene: 6.

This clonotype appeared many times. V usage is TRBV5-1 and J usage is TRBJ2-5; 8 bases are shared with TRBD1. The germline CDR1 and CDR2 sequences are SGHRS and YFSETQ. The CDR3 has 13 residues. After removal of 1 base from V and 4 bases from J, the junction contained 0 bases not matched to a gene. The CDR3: CASSLTGGETQYF. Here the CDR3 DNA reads TGCGCCAGCAGCTTGACAGGGGGAGAGACCCAGTACTTC.

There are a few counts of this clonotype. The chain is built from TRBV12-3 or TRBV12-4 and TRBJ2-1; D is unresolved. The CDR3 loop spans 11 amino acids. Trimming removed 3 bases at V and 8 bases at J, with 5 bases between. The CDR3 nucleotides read TGTGCCAGCAGTTTTAGACATGAGCAGTTCTTC. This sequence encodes CASSFRHEQFF.

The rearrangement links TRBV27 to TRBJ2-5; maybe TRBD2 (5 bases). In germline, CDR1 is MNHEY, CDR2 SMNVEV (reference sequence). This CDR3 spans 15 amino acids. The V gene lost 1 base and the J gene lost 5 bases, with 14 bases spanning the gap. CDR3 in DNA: TGTGCCAGCAGTTTATGGGAAGGGAGCTTGGAGACCCAGTACTTC. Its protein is CASSLWEGSLETQYF.

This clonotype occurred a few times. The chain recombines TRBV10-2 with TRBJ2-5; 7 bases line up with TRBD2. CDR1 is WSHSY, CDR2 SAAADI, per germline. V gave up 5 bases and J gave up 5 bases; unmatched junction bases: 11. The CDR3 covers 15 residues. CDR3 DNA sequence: TGCGCCAGCAGTACGAGGGACTATGGCGCGGAGACCCAGTACTTC. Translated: CASSTRDYGAETQYF.

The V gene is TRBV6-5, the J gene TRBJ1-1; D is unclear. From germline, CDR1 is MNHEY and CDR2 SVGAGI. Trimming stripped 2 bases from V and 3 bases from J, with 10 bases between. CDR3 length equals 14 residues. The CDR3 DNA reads TGTGCCAGCAGTTACGCGGGTATGGACACTGAAGCTTTCTTT. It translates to CASSYAGMDTEAFF.

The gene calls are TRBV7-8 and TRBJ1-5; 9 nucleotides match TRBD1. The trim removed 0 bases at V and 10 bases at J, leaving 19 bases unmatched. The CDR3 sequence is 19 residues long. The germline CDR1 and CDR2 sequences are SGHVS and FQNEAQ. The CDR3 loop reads CASSLALKGQGLFINPQHF. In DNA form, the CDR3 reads TGTGCCAGCAGCTTAGCACTAAAGGGACAGGGACTTTTCATCAACCCCCAGCATTTT.

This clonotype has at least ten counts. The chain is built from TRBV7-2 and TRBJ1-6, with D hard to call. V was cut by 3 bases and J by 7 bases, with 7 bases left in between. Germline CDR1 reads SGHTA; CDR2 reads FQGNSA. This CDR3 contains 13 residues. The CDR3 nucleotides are TGTGCCAGCAGCTTCGGACCAAATTCACCCCTCCACTTT. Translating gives CASSFGPNSPLHF. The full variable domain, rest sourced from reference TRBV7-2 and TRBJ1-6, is GAGVSQSPSNKVTEKGKDVELRCDPISGHTALYWYRQSLGQGLEFLIYFQGNSAPDKSGLPSDRFSAERTGGSVSTLTIQRTQQEDSAVYLCASSFGPNSPLHFGNGTRLTVT.